The 7 T cell receptor beta chains in this list originate from one sample, sequenced in a study of a mutant IDH1 vaccine in newly diagnosed glioma. Time point defined: baseline, week 1 (first vaccination visit). Sample treatment: pre-vaccination baseline after standard-of-care therapy. Produced via immunoSEQ multiplex PCR; TCRdb's table is partial and in-frame only. The sample consists of 24,000 or so clones, around 93% of them appearing once. The sample in question was PBMCs, obtained from a glioma patient treated with radiotherapy, temozolomide or both. These receptors all stem from a man aged 40-50 years with glioma.

V gene TRBV29-1 combines with J gene TRBJ2-7; 10 positions agree with TRBD1. This CDR3 is 16 amino acids long. Germline V gene sequence: CDR1 SQVTM, CDR2 ANQGSEA. The trim removed 3 bases at V and 0 bases at J, leaving 8 bases unmatched. The CDR3 reads CSVEQPGTGVSYEQYF. The CDR3 DNA reads TGCAGCGTTGAGCAACCGGGGACAGGGGTCTCCTACGAGCAGTACTTC.

The chain couples TRBV14 to TRBJ2-7, with D perhaps TRBD1 (5 bases). This CDR3 has 16 residues. CDR1 SGHDN and CDR2 FVKESK come from the germline V gene. Trimming cost V 4 bases and J 0 bases, with 16 bases left between them. CDR3 DNA sequence: TGTGCCAGCAGCCCAACGGGCAGGGTTAGCTCCTACGAGCAGTACTTC. Encoded protein: CASSPTGRVSSYEQYF.

This clone was seen just once. The chain uses TRBV6-4 and TRBJ2-7; 11 bases are a match to TRBD2. The CDR3 spans 15 residues. Unmatched junction bases numbered 3, after V lost 5 bases and J lost 0 bases. Germline V lookup: CDR1 MRHNA, CDR2 SNTAGT. The CDR3 region has the DNA TGTGCCAGCAGTCCTGGGACTAGCGGCTCCTACGAGCAGTACTTC. Translating it yields CASSPGTSGSYEQYF.

The chain employs TRBV10-3 and TRBJ2-3; unclear D gene. V was cut by 2 bases and J by 2 bases, with 8 bases left in between. This CDR3 is 14 amino acids long. Germline V gives CDR1 ENHRY, CDR2 SYGVKD. This CDR3 is CAISEAEITDTQYF. For the CDR3, the DNA is TGTGCCATCAGTGAGGCGGAGATCACAGATACGCAGTATTTT.

The CDR3 loop is CASSPRTGADTIYF. The DNA of the CDR3 is TGTGCCAGCAGCCCACGGACCGGGGCGGACACCATATATTTT. The rearrangement uses TRBV5-4 and TRBJ1-3, with D perhaps matching TRBD1 (5 bases). V gave up 4 bases and J gave up 8 bases, with 16 bases separating them. The germline V gene has CDR1 SGHNT and CDR2 YYREEE (reference sequence). This CDR3 has 14 amino acids.

J is TRBJ2-3 and V is TRBV6-4; no definite D call. Trimming cost V 2 bases and J 6 bases, with 12 bases left between them. CDR1 MRHNA and CDR2 SNTAGT come from the germline V gene. There are 14 residues in the CDR3. Here the CDR3 DNA reads TGTGCCAGCAGTGACCTTGGGCTCGGTGATACGCAGTATTTT. It specifies CASSDLGLGDTQYF.

This clone came up once. The rearrangement links TRBV2 to TRBJ1-5; tentatively, D is TRBD1 (6 bases). Germline CDR1 is SNHLY and CDR2 is FYNNEI. Trimming cost V 8 bases and J 0 bases, with 11 bases left between them. The CDR3 covers 14 residues. For the CDR3, the DNA is TGTGCCAGCTCACAGGGACGTAGCAATCAGCCCCAGCATTTT. Encoded protein: CASSQGRSNQPQHF.